The clone carrying this T cell receptor (beta chain) has a single count. Its antigen is still unknown. This sample is drawn from a study of OX40 agonist ivuxolimab in advanced cancers. General study points: Low normalized T-cell clonal expansion was additionally recorded for some nonresponders. Which antigen the expanded peripheral T cells recognized is unknown. On average, CD8+ T cells showed a greater number of expanded clones than CD4+.

Using immunoSEQ multiplex PCR, the repertoire was profiled, and TCRdb retains in-frame clones only, with some absent. The data contain some 80,000 clones, roughly 92% of them singletons. Germline CDR1 MGHDK, CDR2 SYGVNS. This CDR3 has 17 residues. Trimming took 0 bases from V and 0 from J, leaving 14 bases between them. The TCR originated in an adult with an advanced solid tumor such as melanoma, head and neck, liver or kidney cancer. The material sequenced was CD4+ or CD8+ T cells sorted from blood, taken in a trial of the OX40 agonist ivuxolimab. This chain uses TRBV25-1 with TRBJ1-2; D is uncertain. DNA of the CDR3: TGTGCCAGCAGTGAATATAAGTACGGGAGACCTAACTATGGCTACACCTTC. This encodes CASSEYKYGRPNYGYTF.